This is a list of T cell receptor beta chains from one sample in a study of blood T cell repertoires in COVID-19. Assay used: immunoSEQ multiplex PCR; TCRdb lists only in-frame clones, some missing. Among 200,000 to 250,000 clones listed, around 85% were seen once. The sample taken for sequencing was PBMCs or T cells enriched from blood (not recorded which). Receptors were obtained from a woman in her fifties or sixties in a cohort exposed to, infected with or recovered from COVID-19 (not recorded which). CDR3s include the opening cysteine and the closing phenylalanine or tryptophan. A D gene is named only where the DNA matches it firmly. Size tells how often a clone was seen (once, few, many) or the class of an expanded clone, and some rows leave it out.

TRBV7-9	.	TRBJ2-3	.	TGTGCCAGCAGCTTACGCCTGACTAGCACAGATACGCAGTATTTT	CASSLRLTSTDTQYF
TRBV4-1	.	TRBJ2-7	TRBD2	TGCGCCAGCAGCCAAGGACTAGCGGGGGGGCTCTACGAGCAGTACTTC	CASSQGLAGGLYEQYF
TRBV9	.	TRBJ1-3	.	TGTGCCAGCAGCGGACTATCTGGAAACACCATATATTTT	CASSGLSGNTIYF
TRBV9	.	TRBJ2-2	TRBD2	TGTGCCAGCAGCGTAGGCGGGGGGGCCGGAAACGGGGAGCTGTTTTTT	CASSVGGGAGNGELFF
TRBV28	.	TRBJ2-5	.	TGTGCCAGCAGCTGGGGCTGGCGCTTAGCGGCCAGGAATCACCAAGAGACCCAGTACTTC	CASSWGWRLAARNHQETQYF
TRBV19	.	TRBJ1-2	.	TGTGCCAGTAGTATGGGGATGACAGGAACCCTTAGTAGTGGCTACACCTTC	CASSMGMTGTLSSGYTF
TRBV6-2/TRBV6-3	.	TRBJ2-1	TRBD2	TGTGCCAGCAGTCACCTACGGACTAGCGGGGGGCTTGCTACCTACAATGAGCAGTTCTTC	CASSHLRTSGGLATYNEQFF
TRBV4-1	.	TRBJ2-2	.	TGCGCCAGCAGCCAAGATGTACTAACGAACACCGGGGAGCTGTTTTTT	CASSQDVLTNTGELFF
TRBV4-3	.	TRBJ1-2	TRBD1	TGCGCCAGCAGCCAACCACAGGGGTATGGCTACACCTTC	CASSQPQGYGYTF
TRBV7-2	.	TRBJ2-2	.	TGTGCCAGCAGCTTAGGAGTGGGCCGCCGGACCGGGGAGCTGTTTTTT	CASSLGVGRRTGELFF
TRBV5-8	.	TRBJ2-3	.	TGTGCCAGCAGCTTTGGCGGATACACAGATACGCAGTATTTT	CASSFGGYTDTQYF
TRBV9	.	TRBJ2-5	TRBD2	TGTGCCAGCAGCGTCACCCCCGGGACTAGCGGGGCGGAGACCCAGTACTTC	CASSVTPGTSGAETQYF
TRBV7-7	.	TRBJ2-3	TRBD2	TGTGCTAGCAGCTCTGGACTAGCGGGGGTCGTGGATACGCAGTATTTT	CASSSGLAGVVDTQYF
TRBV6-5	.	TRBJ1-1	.	TGTGCCAGCGTATTAAAGGGGTACGATGAAGCTTTCTTT	CASVLKGYDEAFF
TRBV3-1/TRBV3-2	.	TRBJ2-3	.	TGTGCCAGCAGCCAGGGGCCATTACCCACAGATACGCAGTATTTT	CASSQGPLPTDTQYF
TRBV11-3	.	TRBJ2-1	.	TGTGCCAGCAGCTTAGGAGGGGGAGCCTACAATGAGCAGTTCTTC	CASSLGGGAYNEQFF
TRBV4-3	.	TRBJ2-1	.	TGCGCCAGCAGCCAATTAAGCGGGTACTACAATGAGCAGTTCTTC	CASSQLSGYYNEQFF
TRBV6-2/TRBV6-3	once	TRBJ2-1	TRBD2	TGTGCCAGCAGTTACTCGATTAGCGGGGGGTGGAATGAGCAGTTCTTC	CASSYSISGGWNEQFF
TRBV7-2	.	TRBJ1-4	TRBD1	TGTGCCAGCAGCGGAGCAGGGGGCGGATTTGAAAAACTGTTTTTT	CASSGAGGGFEKLFF
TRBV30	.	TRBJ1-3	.	TGTGCCTGGAGTGCAGATTTCTCTGGAAACACCATATATTTT	CAWSADFSGNTIYF
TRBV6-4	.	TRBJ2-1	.	TGTGCCAGCAGTGACTCGAAGGTGCTAGCACAGTTCTTC	CASSDSKVLAQFF
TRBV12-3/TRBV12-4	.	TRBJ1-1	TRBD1	TGTGCCAGCAGTTGGACAGGGTATACTGAAGCTTTCTTT	CASSWTGYTEAFF
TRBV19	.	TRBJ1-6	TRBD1	TGTGCCAGTAGCGCACAGGGGTTTAATTCACCCCTCCACTTT	CASSAQGFNSPLHF
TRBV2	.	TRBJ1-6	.	TGTGCCAGCACGACAGTTGAGAGCTCCTATAATTCACCCCTCCACTTT	CASTTVESSYNSPLHF
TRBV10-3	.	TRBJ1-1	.	TGTGCCATCAGTGAGTCCGGAGACAGGATAAACACTGAAGCTTTCTTT	CAISESGDRINTEAFF
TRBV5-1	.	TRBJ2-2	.	TGCGCCAGCAGCTTAACAGGTCCCGCTAACACCGGGGAGCTGTTTTTT	CASSLTGPANTGELFF
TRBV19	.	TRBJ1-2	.	TGTGCCAGTACGAGCAGGGAACGAGGCTACACCTTC	CASTSRERGYTF
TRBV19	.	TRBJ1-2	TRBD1	TGTGCCAGTATGGAGACAGGGCGGCTCTATGGCTACACCTTC	CASMETGRLYGYTF
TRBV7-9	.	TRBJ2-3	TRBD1	TGTGCCAGCAGTAACGACAGGGGGACCGGCACAGATACGCAGTATTTT	CASSNDRGTGTDTQYF
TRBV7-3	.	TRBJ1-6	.	TGTGCCAGCAGCTTAGAGGGCAGCTCCTATAATTCACCCCTCCACTTT	CASSLEGSSYNSPLHF
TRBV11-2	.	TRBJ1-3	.	TGTGCCAGCAGTACTCCGGGACACATCCTCGGAAACACCATATATTTT	CASSTPGHILGNTIYF
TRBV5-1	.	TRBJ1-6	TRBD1	TGCGCCAGCAGCTTGGGGGACAGGGCAATACTTGGTTCACCCCTCCACTTT	CASSLGDRAILGSPLHF
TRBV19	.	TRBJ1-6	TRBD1	TGTGCCAGTAGTAAGAGGGACAGGGATAATTCACCCCTCCACTTT	CASSKRDRDNSPLHF
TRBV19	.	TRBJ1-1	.	TGTGCCAGTAGTACCCATCTACAGATGAACACTGAAGCTTTCTTT	CASSTHLQMNTEAFF
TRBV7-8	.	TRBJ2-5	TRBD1	TGTGCCAGCACCCGCGACAGGGAACAAGAGACCCAGTACTTC	CASTRDREQETQYF
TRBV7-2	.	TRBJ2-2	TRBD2	TGTGCCAGCAGCCCTCGGGCAAGAGCGGGGGGGAACACCGGGGAGCTGTTTTTT	CASSPRARAGGNTGELFF
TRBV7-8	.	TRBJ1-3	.	TGTGCCAGCAGCCCATGGTTACAGGCCGGTGGAAACACCATATATTTT	CASSPWLQAGGNTIYF
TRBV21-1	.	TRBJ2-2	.	TGTGCCAGCAGCAAAGAGACGGGGACAGGGTCCCCCGGGGAGCTGTTTTTT	CASSKETGTGSPGELFF
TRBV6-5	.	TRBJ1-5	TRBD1	TGTGCCAGCAGTTCACAGGGGCAGGGTCAGCCCCAGCATTTT	CASSSQGQGQPQHF
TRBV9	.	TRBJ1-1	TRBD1	TGTGCCAGCTCGGGGACAGCAACTACAATGAACACTGAAGCTTTCTTT	CASSGTATTMNTEAFF
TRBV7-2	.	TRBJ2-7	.	TGTGCCAGCAGCTTACTGTACTACGAGCAGTACTTC	CASSLLYYEQYF
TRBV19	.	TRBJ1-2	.	TGTGCCAGTAGGAAACAGGACAACTATGGCTACACCTTC	CASRKQDNYGYTF
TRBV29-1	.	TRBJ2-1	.	TGCAGCGCTGTATACTCTCGATACAATGAGCAGTTCTTC	CSAVYSRYNEQFF
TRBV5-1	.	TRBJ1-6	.	TGCGCCAGCAGCTTTGAACAGGGTAACGATAATTCACCCCTCCACTTT	CASSFEQGNDNSPLHF
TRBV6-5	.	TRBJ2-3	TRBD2	TGTGCCGAGAGGGCTAGCGGGGAAACAGATACGCAGTATTTT	CAERASGETDTQYF
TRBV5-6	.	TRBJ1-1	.	TGTGCCAGCAGCTTGGCGGTCCGGGGAGAGGCTTTCTTT	CASSLAVRGEAFF
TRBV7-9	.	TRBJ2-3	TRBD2	TGTGCCAGCAGCATGGGACTAGCGGGGGGAACTAGCACAGATACGCAGTATTTT	CASSMGLAGGTSTDTQYF
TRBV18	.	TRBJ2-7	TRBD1	TGTGCCAGCTCGAAACAGGGGGAAGAAAACGAGCAGTACTTC	CASSKQGEENEQYF
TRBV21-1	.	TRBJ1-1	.	TGTGCCAGCAGCAAAGGGGTTGGTACAGTACTTTTTTGGACTGAAGCTTTCTTT	CASSKGVGTVLFWTEAFF
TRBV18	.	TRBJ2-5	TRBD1	TGTGCCAGCTCACCATTGGGGACAGGGGGTGAGACCCAGTACTTC	CASSPLGTGGETQYF